Listed below are T cell receptor beta chains from one sample, sequenced in a study of blood T cell repertoires in COVID-19. The repertoire was sequenced with immunoSEQ multiplex PCR; TCRdb's copy has only in-frame clones and lacks some. The table includes more than 85,000 clones, roughly 87% detected once. The specimen sequenced was peripheral blood. The receptors shown here come from a woman aged 60-75 years with acute or convalescent COVID-19. Each CDR3 is given with its conserved first and last residue. A D gene is named only where the DNA matches it firmly. Size is stated for part of the rows, as once, few or many counts, or as a class when the clone is expanded.

D: NA
V: TRBV11-2
J: TRBJ2-2
size: NA
DNA: TGTGCCAGCAGCTTCTTCGGGAGTAACACCGGGGAGCTGTTTTTT
CDR3: CASSFFGSNTGELFF

D: NA
V: TRBV9
J: TRBJ1-1
size: NA
DNA: TGTGCCAGCAGCCCAATTCCCCAGGGAAAAGCTTTCTTT
CDR3: CASSPIPQGKAFF

D: TRBD2
V: TRBV4-2
J: TRBJ2-5
size: NA
DNA: TGTGCCAGCAGCCAAGGTCAGACGGGAGGTACAGAGACCCAGTACTTC
CDR3: CASSQGQTGGTETQYF

D: TRBD2
V: TRBV9
J: TRBJ2-3
size: NA
DNA: TGTGCCAGCAGCGTAGAGGGCGGGAGGCCCAACACAGATACGCAGTATTTT
CDR3: CASSVEGGRPNTDTQYF

D: TRBD1
V: TRBV6-5
J: TRBJ2-7
size: once
DNA: TGTGCCAGCAGACCCGGGACAGGGACTCGCGAGCAGTACTTC
CDR3: CASRPGTGTREQYF

D: NA
V: TRBV5-1
J: TRBJ2-7
size: few
DNA: TGCGCCAGCAGCCTCCAGAGCGGAAAGAGCTCCTACGAGCAGTACTTC
CDR3: CASSLQSGKSSYEQYF

D: NA
V: TRBV6-5
J: TRBJ1-3
size: NA
DNA: TGTGCCAGCAGCCCGCGGGGGGCTGGAAACACCATATATTTT
CDR3: CASSPRGAGNTIYF

D: TRBD1
V: TRBV5-1
J: TRBJ1-5
size: NA
DNA: TGCGCCAGCAGCCCCGGGACAGGGGGTCATCAGCCCCAGCATTTT
CDR3: CASSPGTGGHQPQHF

D: NA
V: TRBV7-2
J: TRBJ1-4
size: NA
DNA: TGTGCCAGCAGCTTAAGGGGGACCACCCCAGAAAAACTGTTTTTT
CDR3: CASSLRGTTPEKLFF

D: NA
V: TRBV6-6
J: TRBJ1-5
size: NA
DNA: TGTGCCAGCAGTCCCTCACAGGGCCTGTATCAGCCCCAGCATTTT
CDR3: CASSPSQGLYQPQHF

D: TRBD1
V: TRBV6-5
J: TRBJ1-2
size: NA
DNA: TGTGCCAGCAGTTCCCCCCGGACAGGGGGCAGCTATGGCTACACCTTC
CDR3: CASSSPRTGGSYGYTF

D: NA
V: TRBV7-8
J: TRBJ2-1
size: NA
DNA: TGTGCCAGCAGCTTGGTACTAGCAGCCTATGAGCAGTTCTTC
CDR3: CASSLVLAAYEQFF

D: TRBD2
V: TRBV3-1/TRBV3-2
J: TRBJ2-1
size: NA
DNA: TGTGCCAGCAGCCAAGTCCTCACAGCGGGAGGGCCGGGTAATGAGCAGTTCTTC
CDR3: CASSQVLTAGGPGNEQFF

D: NA
V: TRBV10-1
J: TRBJ1-1
size: NA
DNA: TGCGCCAGCAGTGAGACCCTCGGCGGTAACACTGAAGCTTTCTTT
CDR3: CASSETLGGNTEAFF

D: NA
V: TRBV5-4
J: TRBJ1-3
size: NA
DNA: TGTGCCAGCCAAGGGGGGGCAGAAAACACCATATATTTT
CDR3: CASQGGAENTIYF

D: NA
V: TRBV6-6
J: TRBJ2-7
size: NA
DNA: TGTGCCAGCAGTTCCCCGGGTCGGAGAAACTACGAGCAGTACTTC
CDR3: CASSSPGRRNYEQYF

D: NA
V: TRBV5-1
J: TRBJ2-5
size: once
DNA: TGCGCCAGCAGCTTGGGGTTGGAGGGGCAAGAGACCCAGTACTTC
CDR3: CASSLGLEGQETQYF

D: TRBD2
V: TRBV3-1/TRBV3-2
J: TRBJ2-5
size: NA
DNA: TGTGCCAGCAGCCAGAACAGCGGGATGGGTAAGACCCAGTACTTC
CDR3: CASSQNSGMGKTQYF

D: NA
V: TRBV24-1
J: TRBJ2-1
size: NA
DNA: TGTGCCACCAGTGATTCTGCTGGGAGCTCCTACAATGAGCAGTTCTTC
CDR3: CATSDSAGSSYNEQFF

D: NA
V: TRBV27
J: TRBJ1-5
size: NA
DNA: TGTGCCAGCAGTTCGATCGGGACACCTAATCAGCCCCAGCATTTT
CDR3: CASSSIGTPNQPQHF

D: NA
V: TRBV18
J: TRBJ1-5
size: NA
DNA: TGTGCCAGCTCACCAGGGGGAGGTTATCAGCCCCAGCATTTT
CDR3: CASSPGGGYQPQHF

D: TRBD1
V: TRBV9
J: TRBJ2-1
size: once
DNA: TGTGCCAGCAGCCCCTACGACAGGGATGGTGAGCAGTTCTTC
CDR3: CASSPYDRDGEQFF

D: NA
V: TRBV6-4
J: TRBJ2-3
size: once
DNA: TGTGCCAGCAGTGACACCGTAGCAGATACGCAGTATTTT
CDR3: CASSDTVADTQYF

D: NA
V: TRBV6-5
J: TRBJ1-2
size: NA
DNA: TGTGCCAGCACGAGGAGACAGACTCTCTATGGCTACACCTTC
CDR3: CASTRRQTLYGYTF

D: TRBD2
V: TRBV27
J: TRBJ2-2
size: few
DNA: TGTGCCAGCAGTTCAGTCCTAGCGGGAGGGTACACCGGGGAGCTGTTTTTT
CDR3: CASSSVLAGGYTGELFF

D: NA
V: TRBV5-1
J: TRBJ2-1
size: NA
DNA: TGCGCCAGCAGCGCGGGACCGCTTGACGATGAGCAGTTCTTC
CDR3: CASSAGPLDDEQFF

D: TRBD2
V: TRBV7-6
J: TRBJ2-7
size: NA
DNA: TGTGCCAGCAGCTTATCGAGCGGGAGAACCTACGAGCAGTACTTC
CDR3: CASSLSSGRTYEQYF

D: NA
V: TRBV5-1
J: TRBJ2-5
size: NA
DNA: TGCGCCAGCAGCTTATCCAGGGAGACCCAGTACTTC
CDR3: CASSLSRETQYF

D: NA
V: TRBV5-1
J: TRBJ2-5
size: NA
DNA: TGCGCCAGCAGCTTGGGAGGTCTGGTTTTGGAGACCCAGTACTTC
CDR3: CASSLGGLVLETQYF

D: NA
V: TRBV3-1/TRBV3-2
J: TRBJ2-2
size: NA
DNA: TGTGCCAGCGGCGGGGAATTGGACACCGGGGAGCTGTTTTTT
CDR3: CASGGELDTGELFF

D: TRBD1
V: TRBV2
J: TRBJ2-6
size: NA
DNA: TGTGCCATCCTACGGACAGGAACGACGAACTCTGGGGCCAACGTCCTGACTTTC
CDR3: CAILRTGTTNSGANVLTF

D: TRBD2
V: TRBV7-9
J: TRBJ2-2
size: NA
DNA: TGTGCCAGCAGCCGGGGGGAGCACTTAGCGAACACCGGGGAGCTGTTTTTT
CDR3: CASSRGEHLANTGELFF

D: NA
V: TRBV2
J: TRBJ2-2
size: NA
DNA: TGTGCCAGCAAAGATCAGGGCCCGACCGGGGAGCTGTTTTTT
CDR3: CASKDQGPTGELFF

D: NA
V: TRBV3-1/TRBV3-2
J: TRBJ2-3
size: NA
DNA: TGTGCCAGCAGCCAGCGGATTAGCGGCTTCACAGATACGCAGTATTTT
CDR3: CASSQRISGFTDTQYF

D: NA
V: TRBV30
J: TRBJ1-5
size: NA
DNA: TGTGCCTGGAGTTGGGGGGGCAGTGCCAATCAGCCCCAGCATTTT
CDR3: CAWSWGGSANQPQHF

D: NA
V: TRBV7-6
J: TRBJ2-3
size: NA
DNA: TGTGCCAGCAGCTTTAAGTGGGTGACACCCAGTGAGGATACGCAGTATTTT
CDR3: CASSFKWVTPSEDTQYF

D: TRBD1
V: TRBV6-6
J: TRBJ1-2
size: NA
DNA: TGTGCCAGCAGTTATACGGGGACAGCCTATGGCTACACCTTC
CDR3: CASSYTGTAYGYTF

D: NA
V: TRBV28
J: TRBJ2-4
size: NA
DNA: TGTGCCAGCAGTTTAGTGGGGGGATTGAAAAAAGAAAACATTCAGTACTTC
CDR3: CASSLVGGLKKENIQYF

D: NA
V: TRBV2
J: TRBJ2-7
size: NA
DNA: TGTGCCAGCACTCGGGAGACCTACGAGCAGTACTTC
CDR3: CASTRETYEQYF

D: TRBD2
V: TRBV18
J: TRBJ2-2
size: NA
DNA: TGTGCCAGCTCACCACAGAGCGGACTAGTAACCGGGGAGCTGTTTTTT
CDR3: CASSPQSGLVTGELFF

D: TRBD1
V: TRBV11-3
J: TRBJ1-6
size: NA
DNA: TGTGCCAGCAGCCAGTCGACAGGGGGGGACTCACCCCTCCACTTT
CDR3: CASSQSTGGDSPLHF

D: TRBD1
V: TRBV19
J: TRBJ1-4
size: once
DNA: TGTGCCAGCAACAAGGACAGGTGGGAGAAGGCAACTAATGAAAAACTGTTTTTT
CDR3: CASNKDRWEKATNEKLFF

D: NA
V: TRBV20-1
J: TRBJ2-1
size: NA
DNA: TGCAGTGCTAGTGCAGCGGGCCCTCTCGATGAGCAGTTCTTC
CDR3: CSASAAGPLDEQFF

D: TRBD2
V: TRBV29-1
J: TRBJ2-1
size: NA
DNA: TGCAGCGTTACAGGACTAGCGGGAGGAAGGTACAATGAGCAGTTCTTC
CDR3: CSVTGLAGGRYNEQFF

D: NA
V: TRBV3-1/TRBV3-2
J: TRBJ1-1
size: NA
DNA: TGTGCCAGCAGCCACCTCTCGACAGGCAACACTGAAGCTTTCTTT
CDR3: CASSHLSTGNTEAFF

D: NA
V: TRBV5-5
J: TRBJ1-3
size: NA
DNA: TGTGCCAGCAGCCGTGACAGAAACTCTGGAAACACCATATATTTT
CDR3: CASSRDRNSGNTIYF

D: NA
V: TRBV9
J: TRBJ1-3
size: NA
DNA: TGTGCCAGCAGCGTGTACAGGTCCCTCTCTGGAAACACCATATATTTT
CDR3: CASSVYRSLSGNTIYF

D: NA
V: TRBV4-2
J: TRBJ2-1
size: NA
DNA: TGTGCCAGCAGCCAAGATAGCGGCAGCTACAATGAGCAGTTCTTC
CDR3: CASSQDSGSYNEQFF

D: TRBD1
V: TRBV6-6
J: TRBJ1-5
size: NA
DNA: TGTGCCAGCAGCCGAGGACAGGAGTATCAGCCCCAGCATTTT
CDR3: CASSRGQEYQPQHF

D: TRBD2
V: TRBV5-4
J: TRBJ2-3
size: NA
DNA: TGTGCCAGCAGCCGCACAGCGGGAGTTTCAGATACGCAGTATTTT
CDR3: CASSRTAGVSDTQYF

D: NA
V: TRBV18
J: TRBJ1-2
size: NA
DNA: TGTGCCAGCTCCCCCGGGCGGGAAGTAAAGAATGGCTACACCTTC
CDR3: CASSPGREVKNGYTF